The T cell receptor beta chain under discussion was sequenced for a study of T cells in Graves' hyperthyroidism and ophthalmopathy. Broader study findings: Ophthalmopathy stood apart from stable hyperthyroidism in a 13 V-J model. Blood held most thyroid clonotypes expanded above 0.001 frequency.

Clinical Activity Scores of at least 3, NOSPECS grades of at least 4 and durations under 3 months characterized ophthalmopathy patients. Each diagnosis was grounded in clinical symptoms, serum thyroxine and TRAb, thyroid ultrasound, and orbital computed tomography. The V and J ends lost 0 bases and 3 bases respectively, with 14 bases between them. Per germline, CDR1 DFQATT and CDR2 SNEGSKA (reference sequence). The CDR3 loop spans 16 amino acids. In the case of this clonotype: Its antigen is unidentified.

RNA transcripts were the template for amplifying TCR beta CDR3 regions. The HTBI primer set was used in a first-round RT-PCR of the TCR CDR3. TCRdb processed the multiplex PCR reads anew with MiXCR; each CDR3 protein has one entry. The sample records some 350,000 distinct CDR3 sequences, around 13% being singletons. This sequence joins TRBV20-1 and TRBJ1-4, with TRBD1 as a possible D gene (6 bases). This clonotype originated in a woman aged 40 to 50 with Graves' ophthalmopathy. The sequencing input was blood. CDR3 residues: CSARDQRGRANEKLFF. The CDR3 DNA is TGCAGTGCTAGAGATCAGAGGGGGAGGGCTAATGAAAAACTGTTTTTT.